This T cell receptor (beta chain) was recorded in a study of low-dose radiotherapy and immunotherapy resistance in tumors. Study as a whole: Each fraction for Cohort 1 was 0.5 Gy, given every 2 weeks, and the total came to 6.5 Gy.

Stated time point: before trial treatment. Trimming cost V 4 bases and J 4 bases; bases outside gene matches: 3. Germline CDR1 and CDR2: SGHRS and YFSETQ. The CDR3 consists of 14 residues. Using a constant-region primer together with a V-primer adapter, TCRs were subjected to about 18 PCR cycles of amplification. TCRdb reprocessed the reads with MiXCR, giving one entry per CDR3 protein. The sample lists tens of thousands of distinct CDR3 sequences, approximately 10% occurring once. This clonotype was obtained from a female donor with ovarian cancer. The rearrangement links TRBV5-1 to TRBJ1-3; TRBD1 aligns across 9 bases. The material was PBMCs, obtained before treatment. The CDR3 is CASSLGTGGNTIYF. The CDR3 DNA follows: TGCGCCAGCAGCCTCGGGACAGGGGGAAACACCATATATTTT. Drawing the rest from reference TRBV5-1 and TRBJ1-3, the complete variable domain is KAGVTQTPRYLIKTRGQQVTLSCSPISGHRSVSWYQQTPGQGLQFLFEYFSETQRNKGNFPGRFSGRQFSNSRSEMNVSTLELGDSALYLCASSLGTGGNTIYFGEGSWLTVV.